This T cell receptor beta chain was observed in a study of CD8+ T cells in alopecia areata. The CDR3 loop spans 15 amino acids. Per the germline V gene, CDR1 is PRHDT and CDR2 is FYEKMQ (reference sequence). With V trimmed by 3 bases and J by 3 bases, 4 bases remained unmatched. Whole-study findings and limits: A single nonresponder leaves the baseline CD8+ expansion link to response uncertain.

Documented treatment: oral pan-JAK inhibitor, 5-10 mg twice daily. As concerns this clone: The antigen is not known.

Once RNA had been extracted, it was reverse transcribed into cDNA to act as the sequencing template. Only in-frame clones appear in the TCRdb table, and some are missing; sequencing was by immunoSEQ multiplex PCR. The sample lists about 42,000 clones, roughly 90% seen once, with approximately 20% in the top ten. This chain joins TRBV13 and TRBJ2-1; 8 nucleotides align to TRBD2. This TCR came from a human donor with alopecia areata. The material was CD8+ T cells sorted from blood, obtained at week 24, from a patient treated with tofacitinib. The CDR3 loop is CASSFGSGDYNEQFF. The CDR3 DNA follows: TGTGCCAGCAGCTTCGGTAGCGGGGACTACAATGAGCAGTTCTTC.